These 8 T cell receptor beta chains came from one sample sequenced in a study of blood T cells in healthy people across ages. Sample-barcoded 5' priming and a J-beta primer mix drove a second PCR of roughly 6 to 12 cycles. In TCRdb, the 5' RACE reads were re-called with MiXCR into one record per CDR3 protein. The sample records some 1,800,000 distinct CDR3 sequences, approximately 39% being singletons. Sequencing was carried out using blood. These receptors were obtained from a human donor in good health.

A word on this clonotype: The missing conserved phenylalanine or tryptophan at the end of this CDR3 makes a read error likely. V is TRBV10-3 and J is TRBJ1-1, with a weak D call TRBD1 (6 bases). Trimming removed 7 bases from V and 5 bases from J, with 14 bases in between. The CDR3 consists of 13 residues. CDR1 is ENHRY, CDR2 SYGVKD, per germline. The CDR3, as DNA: TGTGCCATCAACGGGGGGCAGGGGACTGAAGCTTTCTGT. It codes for CAINGGQGTEAFC.

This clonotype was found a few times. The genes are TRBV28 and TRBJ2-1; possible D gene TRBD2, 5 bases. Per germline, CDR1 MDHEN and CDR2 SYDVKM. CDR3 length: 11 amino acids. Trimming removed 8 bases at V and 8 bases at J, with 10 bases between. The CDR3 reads CASRGYDEQFF. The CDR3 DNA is TGTGCCAGCCGAGGGTACGATGAGCAGTTCTTC.

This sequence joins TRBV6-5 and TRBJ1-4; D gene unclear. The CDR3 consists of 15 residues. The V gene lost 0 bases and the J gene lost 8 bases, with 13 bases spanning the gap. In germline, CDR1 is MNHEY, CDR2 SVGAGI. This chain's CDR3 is CASSYSIDLREKLFF. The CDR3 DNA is TGTGCCAGCAGTTACTCGATCGACTTAAGAGAAAAACTGTTTTTT.

CDR3 sequence: CASTHRMNSYGYTF. The DNA for the CDR3 is TGTGCCAGCACGCACAGAATGAACTCGTATGGCTACACCTTC. The chain recombines TRBV2 with TRBJ1-2, with no clear D. Looked up from germline, CDR1 is SNHLY and CDR2 is FYNNEI. CDR3 length equals 14 residues. Trimming pared 7 bases from V and 5 bases from J, leaving 17 bases between.

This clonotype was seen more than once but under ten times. The CDR3 bases are TGCGCCAGCAGCCAAGATATGGCGGCGAACACTGAAGCTTTCTTT. Translation: CASSQDMAANTEAFF. This chain joins TRBV4-3 and TRBJ1-1; D remains ambiguous. The length of the CDR3 is 15 residues. Germline values: CDR1 LGHNA, CDR2 YSLEER. V dropped 0 bases and J dropped 1 base, with 9 bases sitting between them.

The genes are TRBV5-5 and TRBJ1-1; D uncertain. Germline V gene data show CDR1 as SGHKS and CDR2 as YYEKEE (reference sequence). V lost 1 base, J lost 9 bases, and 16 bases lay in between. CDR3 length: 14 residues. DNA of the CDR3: TGTGCCAGCAGCTTGTGGTTTAGAGGGAGAAAAGCTTTCTTT. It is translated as CASSLWFRGRKAFF.

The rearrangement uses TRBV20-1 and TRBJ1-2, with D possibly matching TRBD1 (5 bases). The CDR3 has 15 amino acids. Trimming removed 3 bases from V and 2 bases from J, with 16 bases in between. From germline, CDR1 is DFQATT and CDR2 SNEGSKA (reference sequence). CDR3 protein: CSASGGQGGNYGYTF. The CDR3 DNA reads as TGCAGTGCTAGTGGCGGGCAGGGTGGAAACTATGGCTACACCTTC.

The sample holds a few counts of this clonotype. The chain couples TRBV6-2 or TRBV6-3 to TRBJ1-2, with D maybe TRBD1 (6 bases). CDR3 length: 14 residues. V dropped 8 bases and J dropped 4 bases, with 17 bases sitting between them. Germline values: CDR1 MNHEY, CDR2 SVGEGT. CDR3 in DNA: TGTGCCAGCGGGAGACCAGGACAGCTCTATGGCTACACCTTC. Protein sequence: CASGRPGQLYGYTF.